The source of this TCR beta chain is a study of long-term antiretroviral therapy in people with HIV. This CDR3 is 15 amino acids long. In germline, CDR1 is SEHNR, CDR2 FQNEAQ (reference sequence). Trimming took 7 bases from V and 4 from J, leaving 17 bases between them. Samples were assayed with immunoSEQ v3.0 at survey level. Clones were sequenced by immunoSEQ multiplex PCR, and TCRdb holds only the in-frame ones, with some missing. The sample consists of 20,000 to 25,000 clones, 80% to 90% of them appearing once. No fewer than two post-ART and no fewer than one pre-ART PBMC samples existed for each donor. Specimens held about 0.95-10 million cryopreserved PBMC prior to DNA extraction.

The specimen comprised unsorted PBMCs, sampled 0.2 years before starting antiretroviral therapy. The clonotype originates from a young man with HIV. V and J are TRBV7-9 and TRBJ1-3; no reliable D call. The CDR3 is CASIWEEGNGNTIYF. The CDR3 region has the DNA TGTGCCAGCATCTGGGAAGAAGGAAACGGAAACACCATATATTTT.